The 16 T cell receptor beta chains presented below share a single source sample, sequenced in a study of Ad26.COV2.S vaccination and SARS-CoV-2 variants. Using immunoSEQ multiplex PCR, the repertoire was profiled, and TCRdb retains in-frame clones only, with some absent. Seen here are about 350,000 clones, just over 90% observed once, and the top ten hold 3.9%. The sample here was peripheral blood, taken after recovery from COVID-19. These receptors all come from a human donor who had recovered from COVID-19.

The V gene is TRBV19, the J gene TRBJ1-2; 9 positions match TRBD1. The length of the CDR3 is 14 residues. CDR1 and CDR2 from the germline V gene are LNHDA and SQIVND (reference sequence). Losses at the gene ends were 6 bases for V and 5 bases for J; bases not matched to a gene: 7. CDR3 region: CASSPGQGAYGYTF. CDR3 DNA sequence: TGTGCCAGTAGCCCGGGACAGGGCGCTTATGGCTACACCTTC.

This chain joins TRBV9 and TRBJ1-1; D gene uncertain. Germline V gene sequence: CDR1 SGDLS, CDR2 YYNGEE. The ends were cut back, 4 bases at V and 7 bases at J, with 14 bases in the middle. CDR3 length equals 13 residues. CDR3 bases: TGTGCCAGCAGCCTCTTCTCGGGGAATGAAGCTTTCTTT. Translation gives CASSLFSGNEAFF.

The gene calls are TRBV5-6 and TRBJ1-1; D unclear. Germline CDR1 reads SGHDT; CDR2 reads YYEEEE. CDR3 length: 12 amino acids. Deletions cut 2 bases from V and 8 bases from J, with 10 bases between. CDR3 DNA: TGTGCCAGCAGCTTCGTCTCCCGAGAAGCTTTCTTT. As protein: CASSFVSREAFF.

This chain's CDR3 is CASSLLDNRGPGNIQYF. DNA for the CDR3: TGTGCCAGCAGTTTATTGGATAACAGGGGGCCGGGGAACATTCAGTACTTC. The gene calls are TRBV27 and TRBJ2-4; TRBD1 matches at 9 bases. Germline V gene lookup returns CDR1 MNHEY and CDR2 SMNVEV (reference sequence). J lost 7 bases, V lost 1 base, and 11 bases had no gene match. This CDR3 contains 17 residues.

This rearrangement joins TRBV5-5 to TRBJ1-1; D not resolved. This CDR3 contains 15 residues. The germline V gene has CDR1 SGHKS and CDR2 YYEKEE (reference sequence). Trimming stripped 0 bases from V and 3 bases from J, with 12 bases between. This CDR3 reads CASSLVPGRDTEAFF. The CDR3 DNA is TGTGCCAGCAGCTTGGTCCCGGGTAGGGACACTGAAGCTTTCTTT.

DNA of the CDR3: TGCGCCAGCAGCTCGACAGAAAACACCGGGGAGCTGTTTTTT. This gives the protein CASSSTENTGELFF. The chain uses TRBV5-1 and TRBJ2-2; D possibly corresponds to TRBD1 (5 bases). V dropped 3 bases and J dropped 2 bases, with 8 bases sitting between them. The germline V gene encodes CDR1 SGHRS and CDR2 YFSETQ. CDR3 length: 14 residues.

This clone turned up a few times. V and J are TRBV11-2 and TRBJ2-7; D gene uncertain. CDR1 SGHAT and CDR2 FQNNGV come from the germline V gene. The CDR3 contains 11 residues. Trimming shortened V by 4 bases and J by 4 bases, and 5 bases separated the two germline ends. CDR3 protein: CASSSKYEQYF. CDR3 nucleotide sequence: TGTGCCAGCAGCTCGAAATACGAGCAGTACTTC.

The CDR3 DNA reads as TGCAGCGTTCCAGACCGGAGGGGCTACACCTTC. Protein sequence: CSVPDRRGYTF. The V gene is TRBV29-1, the J gene TRBJ1-2, with D hard to call. The length of the CDR3 is 11 residues. Germline V gene lookup returns CDR1 SQVTM and CDR2 ANQGSEA. Trimming took off 5 bases at V and 8 bases at J, with 12 bases between the two ends. The full variable domain, in which reference TRBV29-1 and TRBJ1-2 provide the parts outside the CDR3, is SAVISQKPSRDICQRGTSLTIQCQVDSQVTMMFWYRQQPGQSLTLIATANQGSEATYESGFVIDKFPISRPNLTFSTLTVSNMSPEDSSIYLCSVPDRRGYTFGSGTRLTVV.

The CDR3 protein is CAISESSRGQIYGYTF. DNA for the CDR3: TGTGCCATCAGTGAGTCCAGCAGGGGCCAGATCTATGGCTACACCTTC. The chain recombines TRBV10-3 with TRBJ1-2, with TRBD1 as a possible D gene (6 bases). The germline gives CDR1 ENHRY, CDR2 SYGVKD. V lost 0 bases to trimming and J lost 4 bases, with 15 bases between them. This CDR3 is 16 amino acids long.

This clone was recorded once. This sequence joins TRBV15 and TRBJ2-1; D perhaps matches TRBD2 (6 bases). This CDR3 has 16 residues. Germline CDR1 reads LNHNV; CDR2 reads YYDKDF (reference sequence). V lost 0 bases to trimming and J lost 1 base, with 10 bases between them. CDR3 bases: TGTGCCACCAGCAGAGATAGTGGGACTTCCTACAATGAGCAGTTCTTC. This sequence encodes CATSRDSGTSYNEQFF.

The chain combines TRBV5-4 with TRBJ1-2; TRBD1 might be the D (6 bases). The CDR3 is 14 residues long. Looked up from germline, CDR1 is SGHNT and CDR2 is YYREEE (reference sequence). The V gene lost 0 bases and the J gene lost 7 bases, with 13 bases spanning the gap. CDR3 residues: CASSLDGGQRGYTF. For the CDR3, the DNA is TGTGCCAGCAGCTTGGATGGGGGGCAACGTGGCTACACCTTC. Variable domain in full (rest from reference TRBV5-4 and TRBJ1-2): ETGVTQSPTHLIKTRGQQVTLRCSSQSGHNTVSWYQQALGQGPQFIFQYYREEENGRGNFPPRFSGLQFPNYSSELNVNALELDDSALYLCASSLDGGQRGYTFGSGTRLTVV.

The chain employs TRBV27 and TRBJ1-5; D is undetermined. Germline V lookup: CDR1 MNHEY, CDR2 SMNVEV (reference sequence). The CDR3 is 15 amino acids. V dropped 2 bases and J dropped 0 bases, with 8 bases sitting between them. The CDR3 region has the DNA TGTGCCAGCAGTTTAGCTCCGGATAGCAATCAGCCCCAGCATTTT. Residues: CASSLAPDSNQPQHF.

V gene TRBV11-2 combines with J gene TRBJ2-1; 10 bases line up with TRBD2. Germline CDR1 reads SGHAT; CDR2 reads FQNNGV. The CDR3 loop spans 14 amino acids. J lost 7 bases, V lost 10 bases, and 10 bases had no gene match. The CDR3 DNA reads TGTGCCACCTCACGAGCGGGGGGGCCGAATGAGCAGTTCTTC. Its translation: CATSRAGGPNEQFF.

This clone occurred once. One end of the junction fails to match germline, which may point to a read error. The chain combines TRBV7-7 with TRBJ1-2; 7 nucleotides line up with TRBD1. The germline V gene encodes CDR1 SSHAT and CDR2 FNYEAQ (reference sequence). This CDR3 has 15 residues. The CDR3 region is CASSTSTGQLYGYTF. The CDR3 bases are TGTGCTAGCAGCACCTCGACGGGACAGCTCTATGGCTACACCTTC.

The chain combines TRBV19 with TRBJ2-1; 12 nucleotides match TRBD2. J lost 4 bases, V lost 5 bases, and 3 bases had no gene match. The CDR3 totals 15 residues. The V gene's germline CDR1 is LNHDA and CDR2 SQIVND (reference sequence). CDR3 coding DNA: TGTGCCAGTAGTGCACTAGCGGGGGGTTACAATGAGCAGTTCTTC. This sequence encodes CASSALAGGYNEQFF.

A single count supports this clone. V and J are TRBV9 and TRBJ1-2; D unresolved. The CDR3 extends over 16 amino acids. Looked up from germline, CDR1 is SGDLS and CDR2 is YYNGEE. The V gene lost 3 bases and the J gene lost 4 bases, with 19 bases spanning the gap. CDR3 sequence: CASSGAGPLPPYGYTF. Here the CDR3 DNA reads TGTGCCAGCAGCGGGGCCGGGCCCCTTCCTCCCTATGGCTACACCTTC.